This T cell receptor beta chain was sequenced for a study of T-cell reconstitution after alpha-beta-depleted transplantation in children. Study-wide results and limits: T-cell counts and diversity were attributed mostly to newly produced T cells one year after transplant. At around two months after transplant, the alpha-beta T cells were reportedly derived from several hundred expanded clones that came from non-depleted graft cells. Surviving recipient T cells and thymic progenitors produced the high day-60 TCRbeta diversity seen in some patients.

Preparation of the TCRbeta library was carried out with unique molecular identifiers. TCRdb analysed the PCR reads with MiXCR anew, one entry per CDR3 protein. The sample shows 7,000 to 9,500 distinct CDR3 sequences, 25% to 30% of them seen only once. The V gene lost 4 bases and the J gene lost 7 bases, with 10 bases spanning the gap. Germline CDR1 is LNHDA and CDR2 is SQIVND (reference sequence). This CDR3 has 12 residues. This clonotype is a singleton in its sample. Its antigen is currently unknown. This sequence was found in a boy under two years old who had a stem cell transplant for SCID, so the T cells may come from the graft donor. This specimen consisted of peripheral blood, obtained 60 days after TCRalphabeta/CD19-depleted stem cell transplant. The chain links TRBV19 to TRBJ2-5; TRBD2 is a possible D gene (6 bases). Written as DNA, the CDR3 is TGTGCCAGTAGTAGCGGGACGGCGACCCAGTACTTC. This translates into CASSSGTATQYF.